This T cell receptor beta chain was obtained from a study of blood T cell repertoires in COVID-19. In the study's own analysis: Amplification with reference gene primers provided the estimates of nucleated cell counts. The assay was immunoSEQ multiplex PCR, and TCRdb's table has in-frame clones only and misses some. The V and J calls and clone size are taken from that table; D and trimming were inferred from the DNA. This table holds about 64,000 clones, 82% found once. Germline V CDR1 and CDR2: DFQATT, SNEGSKA (reference sequence). CDR3 size: 15 residues. V shed 3 bases, J shed 11 bases, and the junction held 14 bases outside the gene matches.

The TCR comes from a human donor in a cohort sampled during active COVID-19. The rearrangement joins TRBV20-1 to TRBJ1-5, with TRBD1 matching 9 bases. The sequencing input was peripheral blood. CDR3 DNA: TGCAGTGCTAGTAGTGGGACAGGGTCGGTTGGGACCCAGCATTTT. Protein product: CSASSGTGSVGTQHF.